The TCR beta chain described here comes from a study of blood T cell repertoires in COVID-19. The overall study: Acute and convalescent COVID-19 specimens originated in the United States, Italy and Spain. T cells, B-cell-depleted T cells, or PBMCs provided the cDNA or gDNA that served as material.

Trimming took off 1 base at V and 3 bases at J, with 8 bases between the two ends. This CDR3 region has 13 residues. Per the germline V gene, CDR1 is SGHKS and CDR2 is YYEKEE (reference sequence). How the authors handled the data: Reference gene primers were amplified, and this amplification served to estimate nucleated cell counts. The protocol was immunoSEQ multiplex PCR, while the TCRdb copy is restricted to in-frame clones and leaves out a portion. That table furnishes V, J and clone size, whereas the DNA furnished D and trimming. The data contain about 80,000 clones, about four fifths of them singletons.

The V and J genes are TRBV5-5 and TRBJ2-7; D perhaps matches TRBD1 (6 bases). This sequence was found in a man at least 80 years old with active or convalescent COVID-19. Sequencing was carried out using peripheral blood. CDR3 sequence reads: CASSLLDSYEQYF. CDR3 DNA sequence: TGTGCCAGCAGCTTGCTGGACAGCTACGAGCAGTACTTC.